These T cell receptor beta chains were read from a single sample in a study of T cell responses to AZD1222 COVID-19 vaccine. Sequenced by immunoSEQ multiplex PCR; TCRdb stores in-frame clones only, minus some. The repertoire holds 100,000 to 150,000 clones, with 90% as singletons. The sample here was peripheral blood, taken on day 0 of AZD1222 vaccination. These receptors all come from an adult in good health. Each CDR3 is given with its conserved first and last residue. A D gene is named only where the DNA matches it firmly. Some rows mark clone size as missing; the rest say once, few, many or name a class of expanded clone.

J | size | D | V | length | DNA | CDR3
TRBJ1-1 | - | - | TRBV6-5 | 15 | TGTGCCAGCAGTCATCCTTCTGGACCTAACACTGAAGCTTTCTTT | CASSHPSGPNTEAFF
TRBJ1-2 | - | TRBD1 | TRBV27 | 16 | TGTGCCAGCAGTTTAGAAAGGGGGCTCGGGATCTATGGCTACACCTTC | CASSLERGLGIYGYTF
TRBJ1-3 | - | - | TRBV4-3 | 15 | TGCGCCAGCAGCCCTGCGGGGGGGCTTGGAAACACCATATATTTT | CASSPAGGLGNTIYF
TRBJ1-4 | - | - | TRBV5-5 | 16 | TGTGCCAGCAGCCCCGGGAGTGGGGGGGCCCATGAAAAACTGTTTTTT | CASSPGSGGAHEKLFF
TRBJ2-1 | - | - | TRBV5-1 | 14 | TGCGCCAGCAGCTTGGCAGGGGGACTCAATGAGCAGTTCTTC | CASSLAGGLNEQFF
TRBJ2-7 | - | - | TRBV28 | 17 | TGTGCCAGCAGTTTACAGGGCCTCCATCCTAGCTCCTACGAGCAGTACTTC | CASSLQGLHPSSYEQYF
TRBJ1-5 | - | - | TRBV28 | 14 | TGTGCCAGCAGTTGGACTGAGGGCAATCAGCCCCAGCATTTT | CASSWTEGNQPQHF
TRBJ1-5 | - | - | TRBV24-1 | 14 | TGTGCCACCAGTGGCGTGCGTAGCAATCAGCCCCAGCATTTT | CATSGVRSNQPQHF
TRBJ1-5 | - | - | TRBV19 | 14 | TGTGCCAGTAGTGATGACAGTAGCAATCAGCCCCAGCATTTT | CASSDDSSNQPQHF
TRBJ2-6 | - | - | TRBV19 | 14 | TGTGCCAGTCACAGGGACTCTGGGGCCAACGTCCTGACTTTC | CASHRDSGANVLTF
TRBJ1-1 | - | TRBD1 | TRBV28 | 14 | TGTGCCAGCAGTCCAGACAGGGGTAACACTGAAGCTTTCTTT | CASSPDRGNTEAFF
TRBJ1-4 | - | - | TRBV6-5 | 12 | TGTGCCAGCAGAGGAGCTTCGGGAAAACTGTTTTTT | CASRGASGKLFF
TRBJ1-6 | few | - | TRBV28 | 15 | TGTGCCAGCAGTTTAGCCCGGGCCAATAATTCACCCCTCCACTTT | CASSLARANNSPLHF
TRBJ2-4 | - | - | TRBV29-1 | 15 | TGCAGCGTTGAAGATCTGGGACACAGAGGGGACATTCAGTACTTC | CSVEDLGHRGDIQYF
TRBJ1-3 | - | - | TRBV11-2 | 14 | TGTGCCAGCAGCTTAGTTCAGGGGAGAAACACCATATATTTT | CASSLVQGRNTIYF
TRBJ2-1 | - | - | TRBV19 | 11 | TGTGCCAGTAGTAAAACTAAAGAGCAGTTCTTC | CASSKTKEQFF
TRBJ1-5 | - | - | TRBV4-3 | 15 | TGCGCCAGCAGCCAAGTGCAAGGGTTTCTTCAGCCCCAGCATTTT | CASSQVQGFLQPQHF
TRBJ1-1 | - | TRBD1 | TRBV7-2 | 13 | TGTGCCAGCGGAGGGACAGCGAACACTGAAGCTTTCTTT | CASGGTANTEAFF
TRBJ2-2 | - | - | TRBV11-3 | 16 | TGTGCCAGCAGCTTAGTTGGTCGCGCTGCCACCGGGGAGCTGTTTTTT | CASSLVGRAATGELFF
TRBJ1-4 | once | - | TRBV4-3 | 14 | TGCGCCAGCAGCCAAGGACAGTTTAATGAAAAACTGTTTTTT | CASSQGQFNEKLFF
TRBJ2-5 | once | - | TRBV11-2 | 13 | TGTGCCAGCAGCTTAGTTCTTCTGGAGACCCAGTACTTC | CASSLVLLETQYF
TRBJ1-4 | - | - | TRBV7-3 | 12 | TGTGCCATCTCTAGGGTCAATGAAAAACTGTTTTTT | CAISRVNEKLFF